This T cell receptor (beta chain) derives from a study of long-term antiretroviral therapy in people with HIV. At the survey level, the v3.0 immunoSEQ assay was run. Libraries were prepared by immunoSEQ multiplex PCR; TCRdb keeps only in-frame clonotypes and omits some of them. This sample yields about 30,000 clones, of which around 85% are seen a single time; 7.5% to 9.5% belongs to the top ten. The CDR3 sequence is 13 residues long. V lost 0 bases to trimming and J lost 5 bases, with 10 bases between them. Germline V gene data show CDR1 as GTSNPN and CDR2 as SVGIG (reference sequence). The chain combines TRBV30 with TRBJ2-5; D possibly corresponds to TRBD1 (6 bases). This clonotype originated in a man aged 35 to 55 with HIV. The sequencing used unsorted PBMCs, collected 3 years after starting antiretroviral therapy. The CDR3 reads CAWSVSQGETQYF. The CDR3 bases are TGTGCCTGGAGTGTATCTCAGGGGGAGACCCAGTACTTC.